This TCR beta chain emerged from a study of tumor-infiltrating lymphocytes in primary liver carcinoma. About this clonotype itself: This may be a read error: a much more frequent sequence differs by one nucleotide.

The germline CDR1 and CDR2 sequences are SGHAT and FQNNGV. This CDR3 region has 15 residues. Starting from approximately 500 ng of total RNA, TCR beta cDNA was produced with a primer in the constant region. Three-round nested multiplex PCR performed with slightly modified ARM-PCR produced the TCR beta libraries. TRBV1-TRBV30 forward and Cbeta reverse primers drove the first two roughly 10-cycle rounds. MiXCR, run by TCRdb on the multiplex PCR reads, gives a single entry per CDR3 protein. The table records around 170,000 distinct CDR3 sequences, about 55% of them present only once. Blood RNA came from unsorted whole blood; germline DNA was also extracted.

The sequencing input was peripheral blood. This chain links TRBV11-2 with TRBJ2-3; D is possibly TRBD2 (5 bases). The receptor's source is a man aged 35-49 years with primary liver carcinoma and hepatitis B virus infection. The CDR3 bases are TGTGCCAACAGCCCGACGGCAGCGGGCACAGATACGCAGTATTTT. Translated, it gives CANSPTAAGTDTQYF.